This T cell receptor (beta chain) was profiled in a study of spatial heterogeneity in lung cancer (dated by TCRdb to about 2019). For the study in its entirety: More beta-chain than alpha-chain transcripts were consistently detected, likely reflecting higher beta-chain transcript abundance. In the raw uncorrected reads, each unique combination of TCR and UMI appeared more than ten times on average. The study quantitatively compared TCR alpha and beta repertoires across multiple tumor regions, matched nontumor lung and blood in non-small cell lung cancer. Nonsynonymous mutation counts, determined by whole-exome sequencing of tumor tissue, were related to features of the TCR repertoire. At surgery, hundreds of tumor regions, around 64 matched nontumor lung samples and about 56 PBMC samples were TCR-sequenced for both alpha and beta chains.

Regarding this clonotype: Its antigen remains unidentified. Qualities for individual bases were not recorded, and no much larger clone is one base off.

The paper as a whole reports these results and caveats: Additional single-cell paired TCR alpha and beta sequencing was considered necessary to confirm, at a functional level, the hypothesis that regional TCRs recognize regional mutations. Ubiquitous expanded tumor TCRs were detected in blood more often at tumor resection than at routine follow-up.

V gives up 7 bases and J gives up 0 bases, and the segment between their germline ends measures 16 bases. The cysteine opens and the phenylalanine closes a CDR3 of 15 amino acids. Only the CDR3 portion is preserved as DNA: 45 bases, with reading frame beginning at the first base. From a lookup of the germline V gene, CDR1 and CDR2 are MNHEY and SVGEGT. The library was made by 5' RACE. TCRdb shows the sequencer as NextSeq 500. To allow correction of PCR and sequencing errors, the TCR library protocol tagged every TCR cDNA molecule with a unique molecular identifier. The authors' analysis ran thus. TCR identification, UMI-based error correction and CDR3 extraction were performed with Decombinator tools. Expanded TCRs were defined as those above a frequency of 2 per 1,000, corresponding to the top 1% of the tumor frequency distribution. Each repertoire was subsampled 100 times to 5,000 TCRs, after which Renyi diversity was computed with the R vegan package. To build CDR3 similarity networks, amino acid triplet string-kernel similarity was used, and CDR3s were connected when their pairwise similarity was above 0.82. TCRdb reworked the public reads: Q25 trimming with fastp, MiXCR clone assembly, productive beta chains retained. Each record represents a unique CDR3 protein, reported with the most common genes and DNA among its rows. TCRdb, not the original authors, processed these V and J calls. For this sample the table gives about 15,000 distinct CDR3 sequences, of which about 7.9% were detected only once. The biggest ten clones account for roughly 32% of the sample.

The time point label here, explained by the study, means: sample taken at primary tumor resection. TCR sequencing used whole RNA extracted from tumor and nontumor lung tissue, or from cryopreserved PBMC samples, without cell sorting. Samples were obtained from fewer than 80 patients with early-stage, untreated non-small cell lung cancer from the lung TRACERx cohort. Patients were selected for TCR sequencing only if sufficient RNA was available from at least two tumor regions. The chain links TRBV6-2 or TRBV6-3 with TRBJ2-7, with a weak D call of TRBD1 (6 bases match). This specimen was PBMCs, taken at surgery. The sequence was obtained from a female donor with early-stage non-small cell lung cancer. The nucleotide sequence is TGTGCCAGCAAATTCACCGGGACATACTCCTACGAGCAGTACTTC. Its translation is CASKFTGTYSYEQYF.